These 11 T cell receptor beta chains were all obtained from the same sample, sequenced in a study of post-analysis software for immune sequencing data. The antigens for these receptors are not known. The TCR beta cDNA libraries contained unique molecular identifiers. MiXCR, run by TCRdb on the PCR reads, gives a single entry per CDR3 protein. The table shows approximately 730,000 distinct CDR3 sequences, with roughly 50% occurring only once. Study-wide results and limits: Relative to controls, patients had roughly five TRBV segments at higher frequency, with TRBV5-6, TRBV5-1 and TRBV20-1 among these.

The sequencing sample was made of blood. Receptors originate from a girl aged 10 to 17 with multiple sclerosis.

This clonotype has just a few counts. The chain carries TRBV7-2 and TRBJ2-5, with TRBD1 as a possible D gene (6 bases). The J call is uncertain, as TRBJ2-7 better fits the DNA end. The CDR3 has 15 residues. Per the germline V gene, CDR1 is SGHTA and CDR2 is FQGNSA. In DNA form, the CDR3 reads TGTGCCAGCAGCTTACTAGCCAGATCAGGGGCCGAGCAGTACTTC. This codes for CASSLLARSGAEQYF.

The rearrangement links TRBV6-5 to TRBJ1-1; D not resolved. Trimming took 6 bases from V and 8 from J, leaving 13 bases between them. This CDR3 comprises 12 residues. Germline CDR1 and CDR2: MNHEY and SVGAGI. The CDR3 DNA reads as TGTGCCAGCAGCCAGAGAACTGACGAAGCTTTCTTT. The encoded protein is CASSQRTDEAFF.

The chain's CDR3 is CASTWVGETQYF. The DNA of the CDR3 is TGTGCCAGCACTTGGGTTGGAGAGACCCAGTACTTC. V and J are TRBV6-1 and TRBJ2-7; D ambiguous. The J call may be mistaken, given a closer DNA end match to TRBJ2-5. The CDR3 has 12 amino acids. CDR1 and CDR2 (germline): MNHNS, SASEGT.

The chain combines TRBV29-1 with TRBJ2-1, with 8 bases matching TRBD2. This CDR3 spans 13 amino acids. The trim removed 6 bases at V and 2 bases at J, leaving 3 bases unmatched. Germline V gene lookup returns CDR1 SQVTM and CDR2 ANQGSEA. The CDR3 here is CSVAGATYNEQFF. In DNA form, the CDR3 reads TGCAGCGTAGCGGGAGCTACCTACAATGAGCAGTTCTTC.

The chain carries TRBV6-6 and TRBJ2-7; TRBD2 is a possible D gene (5 bases). CDR1 and CDR2 (germline): MNHNY, SVGAGI (reference sequence). Between the trimmed V and J ends, which lost 2 bases and 2 bases, there was a span of 7 bases. The CDR3 runs to 13 residues. The CDR3 DNA follows: TGTGCCAGCAGTTACGGGGAGACCTACGAGCAGTACTTC. It yields the protein CASSYGETYEQYF.

Regarding this clonotype: Sequence at one end of the junction differs from germline and may be a read error. The chain has TRBV5-1 and TRBJ2-3; D may be TRBD1 or TRBD2 (5 bases each). The CDR3 runs to 15 residues. CDR1 and CDR2 from the germline V gene are SGHRS and YFSETQ. CDR3 residues: CVSSLEGPSTDTQYF. The CDR3 bases are TGCGTCAGCAGCCTCGAGGGGCCTAGCACAGATACGCAGTATTTT.

V is TRBV6-6 and J is TRBJ2-5, with unresolved D. CDR1 MNHNY and CDR2 SVGAGI come from the germline V gene (reference sequence). The CDR3 spans 10 residues. The V end lost 8 bases, the J end lost 5 bases, and 6 bases lay between the germline ends. The CDR3: CASLVETQYF. The DNA of the CDR3 is TGTGCCAGCTTAGTTGAGACCCAGTACTTC.

This clonotype turned up a few times. The chain joins TRBV2 to TRBJ2-7, with TRBD2 matching 7 bases. Germline loops: CDR1 SNHLY, CDR2 FYNNEI. This CDR3 is 15 amino acids long. Germline trimming cut 4 bases from V and 0 bases from J; bases unmatched to any gene: 6. The CDR3 region is CASSVGSGFSYEQYF. For the CDR3, the DNA is TGTGCCAGCAGTGTGGGTAGCGGGTTCTCCTACGAGCAGTACTTC. The variable domain in full, completed from reference TRBV2 and TRBJ2-7, reads EPEVTQTPSHQVTQMGQEVILRCVPISNHLYFYWYRQILGQKVEFLVSFYNNEISEKSEIFDDQFSVERPDGSNFTLKIRSTKLEDSAMYFCASSVGSGFSYEQYFGPGTRLTVT.

The genes are TRBV4-1 and TRBJ2-1, with TRBD1 matching over 8 bases. Trimming took 5 bases from V and 7 from J; bases not matched to a gene: 10. This CDR3 has 15 residues. Looked up from germline, CDR1 is MGHRA and CDR2 is YSYEKL. The CDR3 DNA follows: TGCGCCAGCAGCAGGGACAGGCGTGTAACGAATGAGCAGTTCTTC. Protein product: CASSRDRRVTNEQFF.

The J gene is TRBJ1-2, the V gene TRBV28; possible D gene TRBD1, 6 bases. The V end lost 4 bases, the J end lost 2 bases, and 20 bases lay between the germline ends. Germline CDR1 MDHEN, CDR2 SYDVKM. The CDR3 is made up of 17 amino acids. The CDR3: CASSWLTPGQGNYGYTF. The CDR3 DNA reads TGTGCCAGCAGTTGGTTAACCCCGGGACAAGGAAACTATGGCTACACCTTC.

This chain joins TRBV6-2 or TRBV6-3 and TRBJ2-1; D gene unclear. There are 14 residues in the CDR3. The germline V gene has CDR1 MNHEY and CDR2 SVGEGT. The ends were cut back, 0 bases at V and 4 bases at J, with 7 bases in the middle. The DNA for the CDR3 is TGTGCCAGCAGTTACTCTCGGAGATACAATGAGCAGTTCTTC. It codes for CASSYSRRYNEQFF.